A single sample is the source of the 16 T cell receptor beta chains below, sequenced in a study of T cell responses to AZD1222 COVID-19 vaccine. TCRdb's copy holds only in-frame clones and misses some; the assay was immunoSEQ multiplex PCR. Of 60,000 to 80,000 clones in the sample, 80% were seen once. The input for sequencing was peripheral blood, taken 28 days after the second AZD1222 dose. The receptors originated from an adult who received the AZD1222 COVID-19 vaccine.

V and J are TRBV18 and TRBJ2-7; 7 bases line up with TRBD2. CDR3 length equals 13 residues. Looked up from germline, CDR1 is KGHSH and CDR2 is LQKENI. V trimming: 6 bases; J trimming: 5 bases; junction bases outside the gene matches: 7. CDR3 protein: CASSLMGGNEQYF. CDR3 sequence (DNA): TGTGCCAGCTCCCTGATGGGAGGGAACGAGCAGTACTTC.

V gene TRBV12-2 combines with J gene TRBJ1-5. TRBV12-2 constitutes a pseudogene. The CDR3 covers 12 residues. CDR3 sequence reads: CASRLVKEPQHF. CDR3 coding DNA: TGTGCAAGTCGCTTGGTTAAGGAGCCCCAGCATTTT.

Worth noting for this clone: The same CDR3 arises from other DNA sequences in this sample as well. The chain links TRBV27 to TRBJ1-6, with D unresolved. The CDR3 contains 13 residues. Germline-derived CDR1 and CDR2 are MNHEY and SMNVEV (reference sequence). Trimming left V 1 base short and J 7 bases short, with 5 bases between. The DNA for the CDR3 is TGTGCCAGCAGTTTATTGGGGAATTCACCCCTCCACTTT. It specifies CASSLLGNSPLHF.

This rearrangement joins TRBV5-1 to TRBJ2-5; 10 bases are shared with TRBD2. Germline CDR1 and CDR2: SGHRS and YFSETQ. The trim removed 4 bases at V and 3 bases at J, leaving 9 bases unmatched. This CDR3 is 16 amino acids long. CDR3 residues: CASSRTTSGFEETQYF. The CDR3, as DNA: TGCGCCAGCAGCCGGACGACTAGCGGGTTCGAAGAGACCCAGTACTTC.

This clone has a handful of counts. This CDR3 is CASSLWESPYEQYF. CDR3 coding DNA: TGTGCCAGCAGCTTGTGGGAATCACCTTACGAGCAGTACTTC. The genes are TRBV5-4 and TRBJ2-7; D not resolved. This CDR3 has 14 amino acids. V lost 1 base and J lost 4, with 12 bases in between. Per germline, CDR1 SGHNT and CDR2 YYREEE (reference sequence).

J is TRBJ2-1 and V is TRBV28; 9 bases are a match to TRBD1. Germline V gives CDR1 MDHEN, CDR2 SYDVKM. The ends lost 5 bases at V and 1 base at J; junction bases unmatched: 3. This CDR3 is built from 15 residues. The CDR3 is CASSAGQGSYNEQFF. For the CDR3, the DNA is TGTGCCAGCAGTGCGGGACAGGGATCCTACAATGAGCAGTTCTTC.

This clone was seen a single time. The chain combines TRBV21-1 with TRBJ1-6. TRBV21-1 is marked as a pseudogene. The CDR3 spans 16 residues. The CDR3 loop is CASRPAGSPYNSPLHF. CDR3 sequence (DNA): TGTGCCAGCAGACCTGCAGGGAGCCCTTATAATTCACCCCTCCACTTT.

This sequence joins TRBV19 and TRBJ2-1, with D unclear. This CDR3 has 15 residues. The V and J ends lost 5 bases and 4 bases respectively, with 15 bases between them. In germline, CDR1 is LNHDA, CDR2 SQIVND (reference sequence). The CDR3 is CASSFMAGLYNEQFF. The CDR3 nucleotides are TGTGCCAGTAGTTTTATGGCAGGATTATACAATGAGCAGTTCTTC.

The CDR3 loop is CASSFSQNTEAFF. The CDR3 DNA sequence: TGTGCCAGCAGTTTTTCGCAGAACACTGAAGCTTTCTTT. The gene calls are TRBV27 and TRBJ1-1; unclear D gene. Trimming removed 3 bases from V and 1 base from J, with 6 bases in between. In germline, CDR1 is MNHEY, CDR2 SMNVEV (reference sequence). This CDR3 spans 13 amino acids.

This clone occurred once. The chain has TRBV7-9 and TRBJ2-2, with 8 bases fitting TRBD2. CDR1 SEHNR and CDR2 FQNEAQ come from the germline V gene (reference sequence). This CDR3 is 11 amino acids long. V shed 4 bases, J shed 13 bases, and the junction held 2 bases outside the gene matches. CDR3 nucleotides: TGTGCCAGCAGCTCTAGCGGGTGGCTGTTTTTT. Its translation is CASSSSGWLFF.

The chain recombines TRBV15 with TRBJ2-1; possible D gene TRBD2, 7 bases. V shed 0 bases and J shed 10 bases, with 13 bases lying between them. Germline assignment: CDR1 LNHNV and CDR2 YYDKDF (reference sequence). The CDR3 runs to 14 residues. The CDR3 DNA is TGTGCCACCAGCAGAGAGGGGGGGGCGGGCGAGCAGTTCTTC. Translation gives CATSREGGAGEQFF.

This CDR3 is CASSVGLERRYEQYF. CDR3 DNA: TGTGCCAGCAGCGTAGGGTTGGAGCGTAGGTACGAGCAGTACTTC. The chain links TRBV9 to TRBJ2-7; the D is unclear. The CDR3 covers 15 residues. Trimming shortened V by 0 bases and J by 4 bases, and 14 bases separated the two germline ends. Germline V CDR1 and CDR2: SGDLS, YYNGEE.

The chain couples TRBV27 to TRBJ2-1, with TRBD1 matching 7 bases. With V trimmed by 7 bases and J by 6 bases, 15 bases remained unmatched. This CDR3 is built from 16 residues. The V gene's germline CDR1 is MNHEY and CDR2 SMNVEV (reference sequence). CDR3 DNA: TGTGCCAGCACCCTCCTCTCGGACAGGAGCCTCAATGAGCAGTTCTTC. Translated: CASTLLSDRSLNEQFF.

The chain couples TRBV6-6 to TRBJ2-1, with D perhaps matching TRBD2 (6 bases). The V gene's germline CDR1 is MNHNY and CDR2 SVGAGI (reference sequence). Trimming left V 8 bases short and J 5 bases short, with 16 bases between. The length of the CDR3 is 14 residues. The CDR3 sequence: CASGTRDSDNEQFF. CDR3 bases: TGTGCCAGCGGCACTCGGGACTCGGACAATGAGCAGTTCTTC.

The J gene is TRBJ1-6, the V gene TRBV27; the match to TRBD1 covers 7 bases. CDR1 is MNHEY and CDR2 is SMNVEV in the germline V gene (reference sequence). V trimming: 5 bases; J trimming: 6 bases; junction bases outside the gene matches: 7. This CDR3 spans 15 amino acids. The CDR3 DNA sequence: TGTGCCAGCAGTGACAGACAGGGTGGTAATTCACCCCTCCACTTT. Translating it yields CASSDRQGGNSPLHF.

The rearrangement uses TRBV30 and TRBJ1-2; a weak D match, TRBD1 (5 bases). CDR1 is GTSNPN, CDR2 SVGIG, per germline (reference sequence). This CDR3 is 12 amino acids long. V gave up 2 bases and J gave up 2 bases, with 6 bases separating them. Here the CDR3 DNA reads TGTGCCTGGAGTCGACAGAACTATGGCTACACCTTC. It specifies CAWSRQNYGYTF.